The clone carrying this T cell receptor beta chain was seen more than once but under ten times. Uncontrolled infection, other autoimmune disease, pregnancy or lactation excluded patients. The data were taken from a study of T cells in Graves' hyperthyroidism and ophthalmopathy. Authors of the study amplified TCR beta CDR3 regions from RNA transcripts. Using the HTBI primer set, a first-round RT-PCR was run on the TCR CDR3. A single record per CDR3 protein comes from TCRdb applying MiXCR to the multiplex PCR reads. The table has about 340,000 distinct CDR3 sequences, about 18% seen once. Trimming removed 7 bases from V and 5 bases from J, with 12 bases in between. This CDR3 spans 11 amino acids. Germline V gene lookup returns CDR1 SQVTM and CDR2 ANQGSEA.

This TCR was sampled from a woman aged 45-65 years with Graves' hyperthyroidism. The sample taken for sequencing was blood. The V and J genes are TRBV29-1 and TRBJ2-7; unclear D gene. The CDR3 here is CSAAMADEQYF. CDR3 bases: TGCAGCGCCGCAATGGCTGACGAGCAGTACTTC.